The TCR beta chain described here comes from a study of T cell changes during pregnancy in multiple sclerosis. Assay used: immunoSEQ multiplex PCR; TCRdb lists only in-frame clones, some missing. There are approximately 64,000 clones in the sample; 80% to 95% occur only once, and under 2.5% lies in the top ten. This clone was recorded once. Germline lookup yields CDR1 SGDLS and CDR2 YYNGEE. The trim removed 0 bases at V and 7 bases at J, leaving 9 bases unmatched. This CDR3 has 16 residues. The chain employs TRBV9 and TRBJ1-1, with 10 bases matching TRBD1. This TCR was recovered from a female donor with multiple sclerosis, enrolled in a pregnancy study. The sample consisted of peripheral blood, taken in the first trimester of pregnancy. In DNA form, the CDR3 reads TGTGCCAGCAGCGTAGGACAGGGGGCGCTTCACGGTGAAGCTTTCTTT. Its translation: CASSVGQGALHGEAFF.